This record looks at one T cell receptor (beta chain) sequence and its context. CDR3 length: 14 amino acids. Per germline, CDR1 SGDLS and CDR2 YYNGEE. The V gene end was trimmed by 2 bases and the J gene end by 4 bases; junction bases not matched to a gene: 3. This record comes from a study of blood T cell repertoires in COVID-19. In the original analysis: Amplification from reference gene primers served as the basis for estimated nucleated cell counts. Generated by immunoSEQ multiplex PCR, the TCRdb table keeps only in-frame clones and is missing some. Clonal size and the V and J genes are those of that table, whereas D and trimming came from the DNA. The sample carries around 340,000 clones, more than 70% recorded once.

This receptor was obtained from a woman in her fifties or sixties with COVID-19, enrolled during active disease. V is TRBV9 and J is TRBJ1-2; 9 positions agree with TRBD1. Source material: peripheral blood. CDR3 nucleotides: TGTGCCAGCAGCGTCCAGACAGGGGGCTATGGCTACACCTTC. Protein: CASSVQTGGYGYTF.